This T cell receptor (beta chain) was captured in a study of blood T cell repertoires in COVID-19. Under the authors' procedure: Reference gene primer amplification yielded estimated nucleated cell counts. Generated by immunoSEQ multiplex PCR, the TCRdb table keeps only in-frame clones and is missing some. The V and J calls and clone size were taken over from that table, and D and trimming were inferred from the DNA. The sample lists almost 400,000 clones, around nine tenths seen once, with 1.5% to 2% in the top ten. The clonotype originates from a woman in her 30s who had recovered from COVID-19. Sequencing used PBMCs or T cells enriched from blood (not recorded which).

The CDR3 protein is CASSHSGQGKGKLFF. CDR3 nucleotide sequence: TGTGCCAGCAGCCACAGTGGACAGGGAAAAGGAAAACTGTTTTTT. The chain recombines TRBV6-5 with TRBJ1-4, with 8 nucleotides matching TRBD1. CDR1 is MNHEY, CDR2 SVGAGI, per germline. This CDR3 contains 15 residues. Losses at the gene ends were 6 bases for V and 10 bases for J; bases not matched to a gene: 13.